These 32 T cell receptor beta chains were all obtained from the same sample, sequenced in a study of cytomegalovirus exposure and HLA in healthy donors. The PCR contained 60 Vbeta and 13 Jbeta primers. This table comes from immunoSEQ multiplex PCR, and its TCRdb copy is limited to in-frame clones, with some not included. The sample lists over 100,000 clones; about 81% were seen once. Source material: PBMCs. The receptor set was obtained from a woman in her forties or fifties in good health and CMV-seropositive.

This chain connects TRBV2 to TRBJ1-5; D gene ambiguous. Deletions cut 4 bases from V and 1 base from J, with 11 bases between. The CDR3 consists of 15 residues. CDR1 is SNHLY, CDR2 FYNNEI, per germline. DNA for the CDR3: TGTGCCAGCAGTGGGAGCAGTTTAAGCAATCAGCCCCAGCATTTT. Its protein is CASSGSSLSNQPQHF.

This chain links TRBV18 with TRBJ2-3; 10 bases fit TRBD2. Per the germline V gene, CDR1 is KGHSH and CDR2 is LQKENI. V lost 0 bases and J lost 5; bases outside the gene matches: 8. CDR3 size: 17 residues. The CDR3 protein is CASSPPIAGGAGDTQYF. In DNA, the CDR3 is TGTGCCAGCTCACCACCTATAGCGGGAGGAGCGGGAGATACGCAGTATTTT.

The gene calls are TRBV18 and TRBJ2-7; weak D call: TRBD1 (5 bases). V lost 8 bases and J 0 bases, leaving 14 bases between the germline ends. Germline V gives CDR1 KGHSH, CDR2 LQKENI. The CDR3 is 14 amino acids. CDR3 residues: CASTREWASYEQYF. Here the CDR3 DNA reads TGTGCCAGCACCAGGGAATGGGCCTCCTACGAGCAGTACTTC. The whole variable domain, filled in from reference TRBV18 and TRBJ2-7, reads NAGVMQNPRHLVRRRGQEARLRCSPMKGHSHVYWYRQLPEEGLKFMVYLQKENIIDESGMPKERFSAEFPKEGPSILRIQQVVRGDSAAYFCASTREWASYEQYFGPGTRLTVT.

About this clone itself: Distinct nucleotide sequences in the sample also encode this CDR3. This chain uses TRBV5-6 with TRBJ1-2; 12 bases align to TRBD1. The CDR3 length is 14 residues. CDR1 and CDR2 from the germline V gene are SGHDT and YYEEEE. The V and J ends lost 1 base and 8 bases, in that order; junction bases with no gene match: 3. The CDR3 nucleotides are TGTGCCAGCAGCTTGTGGGACAGGGGGCACGGCTACACCTTC. This gives the protein CASSLWDRGHGYTF.

V is TRBV10-1 and J is TRBJ1-6; D might be TRBD1 (5 bases). The CDR3 spans 13 residues. The V and J ends lost 3 bases and 7 bases respectively, with 7 bases between them. Germline CDR1 reads WNHNN; CDR2 reads SYGVQD (reference sequence). CDR3 DNA: TGCGCCAGCAGTGAACAGGCGAATTCACCCCTCCACTTT. It encodes CASSEQANSPLHF.

This chain joins TRBV19 and TRBJ1-1; possible D gene TRBD1, 5 bases. Germline CDR1 LNHDA, CDR2 SQIVND (reference sequence). The CDR3 loop spans 13 amino acids. V was clipped by 10 bases and J by 1 base, with 13 bases between them. CDR3 sequence (DNA): TGTGCCACAAATGACAGACCGAACACTGAAGCTTTCTTT. Protein sequence: CATNDRPNTEAFF.

The DNA of the CDR3 is TGCGCCAGCAGCTTGACTAGATTGAATGAGCAGTTCTTC. Its translation: CASSLTRLNEQFF. This sequence joins TRBV5-1 and TRBJ2-1; a weak D match, TRBD2 (5 bases). The CDR3 sequence is 13 residues long. Trimming took 1 base from V and 7 from J, leaving 9 bases between them. Germline-derived CDR1 and CDR2 are SGHRS and YFSETQ.

Turning to this clone: Its ends do not fully match the called genes, so a read error is possible. The chain has TRBV28 and TRBJ2-2; tentatively, D is TRBD2 (5 bases). Germline CDR1 and CDR2: MDHEN and SYDVKM. This CDR3 contains 12 residues. The CDR3 DNA is TGTGCCAGCAGTCAATATACCGGGGAGCTGGTTTTT. Its protein product is CASSQYTGELVF.

The table lists this clone with a count of one. This sequence joins TRBV18 and TRBJ1-5, with D possibly being TRBD1 (6 bases). The CDR3 is 16 amino acids. The germline V and J ends were trimmed by 3 bases and 0 bases, with 12 bases remaining between them. CDR1 and CDR2 (germline): KGHSH, LQKENI. The CDR3, as DNA: TGTGCCAGCTCACCCGGTGGGGGCAATAGCAATCAGCCCCAGCATTTT. Protein product: CASSPGGGNSNQPQHF.

This chain uses TRBV6-1 with TRBJ2-3, with 8 bases that match TRBD1. This CDR3 spans 15 amino acids. CDR1 and CDR2 from the germline V gene are MNHNS and SASEGT. With 8 bases clipped from V and 0 bases from J, the junction kept 7 bases outside the gene matches. CDR3 coding DNA: TGTGCCAGCGTAAACCGGGACAGGAGCACAGATACGCAGTATTTT. Translated, it gives CASVNRDRSTDTQYF.

The rearrangement joins TRBV9 to TRBJ2-1, with D perhaps matching TRBD2 (6 bases). Trimming took off 2 bases at V and 3 bases at J, with 9 bases between the two ends. Germline loops: CDR1 SGDLS, CDR2 YYNGEE. The CDR3 is made up of 14 amino acids. CDR3 loop: CASSVSGYYNEQFF. The CDR3 DNA reads TGTGCCAGCAGCGTTAGCGGTTACTACAATGAGCAGTTCTTC.

The chain recombines TRBV29-1 with TRBJ2-3; the match to TRBD2 covers 9 bases. With V trimmed by 8 bases and J by 8 bases, 11 bases remained unmatched. Germline V gene data show CDR1 as SQVTM and CDR2 as ANQGSEA. The CDR3 has 13 residues. Here the CDR3 reads CSLGLAGVGTQYF. The CDR3 DNA reads as TGCAGCCTGGGATTAGCGGGAGTCGGTACGCAGTATTTT.

The V and J genes are TRBV2 and TRBJ2-1; maybe TRBD2 (6 bases). V was trimmed by 6 bases and J by 10 bases, leaving 13 bases between them. The CDR3 loop spans 12 amino acids. Germline V CDR1 and CDR2: SNHLY, FYNNEI. The CDR3 reads CASRTTSSEQFF. CDR3 DNA: TGTGCCAGCAGGACTACTAGCTCGGAGCAGTTCTTC.

The chain links TRBV7-2 to TRBJ2-1, with TRBD2 matching over 11 bases. The V gene end was trimmed by 3 bases and the J gene end by 3 bases; junction bases not matched to a gene: 1. The CDR3 is 15 residues long. CDR1 is SGHTA and CDR2 is FQGNSA in the germline V gene. CDR3 nucleotides: TGTGCCAGCAGCTTGACTAGCGGGGTCTACAATGAGCAGTTCTTC. The encoded protein is CASSLTSGVYNEQFF.

This clone was seen a few times. One end of the junction fails to match germline, which may point to a read error. V usage is TRBV7-9 and J usage is TRBJ2-7, with 10 bases identical to TRBD2. Germline CDR1 reads SEHNR; CDR2 reads FQNEAQ (reference sequence). This CDR3 is 18 amino acids long. The CDR3, as DNA: TGTTCCAGCAGCTTAGTAGGGCGACTAGCGGGTAATCCCTACGAGCAGTACTTC. It specifies CSSSLVGRLAGNPYEQYF.

This clone was found a few times. The V and J genes are TRBV10-3 and TRBJ2-2; D perhaps matches TRBD1 (5 bases). This CDR3 has 16 amino acids. With 4 bases removed from V and 0 bases from J, the gap between germline ends came to 12 bases. CDR1 and CDR2 (germline): ENHRY, SYGVKD. CDR3 coding DNA: TGTGCCATCAGTGGAATGGGGCTTACGAACACCGGGGAGCTGTTTTTT. This sequence encodes CAISGMGLTNTGELFF.

The V call is TRBV29-1, the J call TRBJ2-3; 9 bases are a match to TRBD1. The V gene's germline CDR1 is SQVTM and CDR2 ANQGSEA. V lost 7 bases, J lost 2 bases, and 4 bases stayed unmatched. The CDR3 is 13 residues long. CDR3 coding DNA: TGCAGCGGGGGACAGGGCCCCACAGATACGCAGTATTTT. It is translated as CSGGQGPTDTQYF.

The gene calls are TRBV10-3 and TRBJ1-6; 11 nucleotides line up with TRBD1. Germline-derived CDR1 and CDR2 are ENHRY and SYGVKD. V lost 8 bases, J lost 0 bases, and 6 bases stayed unmatched. This CDR3 contains 17 residues. The CDR3 sequence is CAIREGTGGSYNSPLHF. The CDR3 coding sequence is TGTGCCATCCGAGAAGGGACAGGGGGCTCCTATAATTCACCCCTCCACTTT.

The V and J genes are TRBV2 and TRBJ2-1; D possibly corresponds to TRBD2 (5 bases). The CDR3 is made up of 12 amino acids. V shed 6 bases and J shed 9 bases, with 12 bases lying between them. Germline V lookup: CDR1 SNHLY, CDR2 FYNNEI. Here the CDR3 reads CASRSDEGEQFF. DNA of the CDR3: TGTGCCAGCAGGTCCGACGAGGGTGAGCAGTTCTTC.

The chain uses TRBV6-1 and TRBJ1-4; maybe TRBD1 (5 bases). CDR1 and CDR2 from the germline V gene are MNHNS and SASEGT. The CDR3 length is 14 residues. V lost 8 bases, J lost 3 bases, and 13 bases lay in between. Here the CDR3 reads CASWWRGANEKLFF. In DNA, the CDR3 is TGTGCCAGCTGGTGGAGGGGAGCTAATGAAAAACTGTTTTTT.

The chain employs TRBV5-1 and TRBJ2-3; the match to TRBD2 covers 10 bases. Germline V gene sequence: CDR1 SGHRS, CDR2 YFSETQ. After removal of 0 bases from V and 1 base from J, the junction contained 2 bases not matched to a gene. The CDR3 runs 16 residues. The CDR3 loop reads CASSLGGTSGTDTQYF. Here the CDR3 DNA reads TGCGCCAGCAGCTTGGGTGGGACTAGCGGCACAGATACGCAGTATTTT.

This chain joins TRBV5-1 and TRBJ2-1; TRBD1 agrees at 7 bases. The germline V gene has CDR1 SGHRS and CDR2 YFSETQ. CDR3 size: 15 residues. Trimming at V came to 0 bases and at J to 7 bases, leaving 7 bases not matched to a gene. The CDR3 region is CASSLGDREGNEQFF. CDR3 DNA: TGCGCCAGCAGCTTGGGTGACAGGGAAGGTAATGAGCAGTTCTTC.

In nucleotides, the CDR3 is TGTGCCAGCAGTTTACGGGGTGTTGCGGTAGCTTTCTTT. It yields the protein CASSLRGVAVAFF. The chain recombines TRBV27 with TRBJ1-1; the D is unclear. This CDR3 spans 13 amino acids. Trimming shortened V by 2 bases and J by 10 bases, and 14 bases separated the two germline ends. Germline V lookup: CDR1 MNHEY, CDR2 SMNVEV (reference sequence).

The V gene is TRBV5-6, the J gene TRBJ2-1; no reliable D call. The CDR3 spans 15 residues. The germline gives CDR1 SGHDT, CDR2 YYEEEE. Between the trimmed V and J ends, which lost 4 bases and 3 bases, there was a span of 14 bases. CDR3 in amino acids: CASSPASNLYNEQFF. The CDR3, as DNA: TGTGCCAGCAGCCCCGCCAGTAATCTCTACAATGAGCAGTTCTTC. Variable domain in full (rest from reference TRBV5-6 and TRBJ2-1): DAGVTQSPTHLIKTRGQQVTLRCSPKSGHDTVSWYQQALGQGPQFIFQYYEEEERQRGNFPDRFSGHQFPNYSSELNVNALLLGDSALYLCASSPASNLYNEQFFGPGTRLTVL.

The chain couples TRBV11-2 to TRBJ1-6; no firm D call. Germline CDR1 SGHAT, CDR2 FQNNGV. The CDR3 runs to 14 residues. V was pared by 0 bases and J by 4 bases, with 4 bases between. The CDR3 DNA reads as TGTGCCAGCAGCTTAGAACAGTATAATTCACCCCTCCACTTT. Protein product: CASSLEQYNSPLHF.

CDR3 region: CAIRVAGGHTDTQYF. CDR3 DNA sequence: TGTGCCATCAGGGTAGCGGGAGGGCACACAGATACGCAGTATTTT. The V gene is TRBV10-3, the J gene TRBJ2-3, with 11 bases that match TRBD2. Germline V CDR1 and CDR2: ENHRY, SYGVKD. The CDR3 has 15 amino acids. Germline trimming cut 6 bases from V and 2 bases from J; bases unmatched to any gene: 4.

The chain links TRBV6-1 to TRBJ1-2; TRBD1 matches 7 bases. After removal of 6 bases from V and 3 bases from J, the junction contained 4 bases not matched to a gene. Germline V gene data show CDR1 as MNHNS and CDR2 as SASEGT. This CDR3 has 13 amino acids. The CDR3 loop reads CASRTGTDYGYTF. The DNA of the CDR3 is TGTGCCAGCAGAACCGGGACAGACTATGGCTACACCTTC.

The rearrangement joins TRBV9 to TRBJ1-1, with D unclear. Germline-derived CDR1 and CDR2 are SGDLS and YYNGEE. The CDR3 is made up of 13 amino acids. Trimming took off 2 bases at V and 0 bases at J, with 5 bases between the two ends. DNA of the CDR3: TGTGCCAGCAGCGTCCAGATGAACACTGAAGCTTTCTTT. It specifies CASSVQMNTEAFF.

The chain links TRBV5-1 to TRBJ2-5; maybe TRBD1 (6 bases). Trimming took 4 bases from V and 4 from J, leaving 17 bases between them. This CDR3 is 15 amino acids long. CDR1 and CDR2 (germline): SGHRS, YFSETQ. Here the CDR3 reads CASSLSPTGPETQYF. The CDR3 nucleotides read TGCGCCAGCAGCCTATCACCGACAGGACCAGAGACCCAGTACTTC.

The rearrangement joins TRBV28 to TRBJ1-5, with 7 nucleotides matching TRBD1. Germline V gene data show CDR1 as MDHEN and CDR2 as SYDVKM. J was trimmed by 4 bases and V by 2 bases; bases with no gene match: 5. There are 15 residues in the CDR3. The CDR3 bases are TGTGCCAGCAGTTTAGTACAGGGGTTGAATCAGCCCCAGCATTTT. It translates to CASSLVQGLNQPQHF.

V and J are TRBV7-9 and TRBJ2-3; D remains ambiguous. The CDR3 covers 14 residues. V was shortened by 2 bases and J by 1 base, with 7 bases between the two germline ends. Germline lookup yields CDR1 SEHNR and CDR2 FQNEAQ (reference sequence). CDR3 DNA: TGTGCCAGCAGCTTATCAGGCGGCACAGATACGCAGTATTTT. Its protein product is CASSLSGGTDTQYF.

The chain recombines TRBV10-3 with TRBJ1-4, with D possibly being TRBD1 (5 bases). Germline lookup yields CDR1 ENHRY and CDR2 SYGVKD. The CDR3 is made up of 15 amino acids. V lost 6 bases and J lost 0, with 11 bases in between. Here the CDR3 reads CAISPDSATNEKLFF. CDR3 nucleotide sequence: TGTGCCATCAGCCCAGACAGCGCAACTAATGAAAAACTGTTTTTT.